The clone carrying this TCR beta chain was found many times. Antigen: not known. Trimming left V 4 bases short and J 1 base short, with 14 bases between. Germline CDR1 is SGHRS and CDR2 is YFSETQ. The CDR3 is 15 amino acids. The entry originates in a study of identical twins. Addition of a universal primer site occurred through template switching, and cDNA carried unique molecular identifiers. TCRdb called the 5' RACE reads again in MiXCR, with one record for every CDR3 protein. The sample holds 130,000 to 150,000 distinct CDR3 sequences, approximately 3.5% seen once. Whole-study findings and limits: With abundant cord blood beta clonotypes, insertions were fewer; memory repertoires showed no such pattern. Surplus twin overlap in beta out-of-frame sequences was less pronounced.

This clonotype originated in a man aged 18 to 29 in good health. The chain recombines TRBV5-1 with TRBJ1-1, with D perhaps matching TRBD1 (6 bases). The specimen sequenced was memory T cells sorted from blood. This chain's CDR3 is CASSPAPTGNTEAFF. The CDR3 nucleotides read TGCGCCAGCAGCCCCGCGCCGACAGGGAACACTGAAGCTTTCTTT. The full variable domain, rest sourced from reference TRBV5-1 and TRBJ1-1, is KAGVTQTPRYLIKTRGQQVTLSCSPISGHRSVSWYQQTPGQGLQFLFEYFSETQRNKGNFPGRFSGRQFSNSRSEMNVSTLELGDSALYLCASSPAPTGNTEAFFGQGTRLTVV.